This T cell receptor (beta chain) was sequenced for a study of identical twins. This clonotype was detected ten times or more. Antigen specificity is unknown. Template switching added a universal primer binding site, and final cDNA carried unique molecular identifiers. TCRdb re-derived calls from the 5' RACE reads in MiXCR, one entry per CDR3 protein. The sample has 450,000 or so distinct CDR3 sequences, approximately 17% seen once. Notes on the study in general: Monozygotic twin pairs showed more out-of-frame TCR alpha sharing than models estimated. Beta clonotypes that were abundant in cord blood contained fewer insertions, a pattern absent from memory repertoires. Excess sharing between twins was weaker in beta out-of-frame sequences.

The CDR3 is 15 amino acids. Germline V lookup: CDR1 SGHAT, CDR2 FQDESV (reference sequence). V was pared by 1 base and J by 7 bases, with 14 bases between. The sequence was obtained from a man over 45 in good health. Sequenced input: naive T cells sorted from blood. This chain connects TRBV11-1 to TRBJ2-1, with D unclear. The CDR3 loop reads CASSLEILGVNEQFF. CDR3 bases: TGTGCCAGCAGCTTAGAGATCCTTGGGGTGAATGAGCAGTTCTTC.